This T cell receptor beta chain was observed in a study of blood T cells in healthy people across ages. The CDR3 length is 15 residues. Germline loops: CDR1 LGHDT, CDR2 YNNKEL (reference sequence). Trimming cost V 0 bases and J 5 bases, with 13 bases left between them. This clonotype was seen a few times. A second about 7 to 12 cycle PCR used barcoded and J-beta primers. Through a template-switch adaptor with 12 random nucleotides, each cDNA molecule received a tag. TCRdb reprocessed the 5' RACE reads via MiXCR and lists one record per CDR3 protein. Of roughly 2 million distinct CDR3 sequences in the sample, around half were seen once.

The V gene is TRBV3-1, the J gene TRBJ2-5; D is unresolved. Material: blood. The TCR originated in a woman in her thirties or forties in good health. The CDR3 sequence is CASSQDFGIMETQYF. The DNA for the CDR3 is TGTGCCAGCAGCCAAGATTTTGGGATTATGGAGACCCAGTACTTC.